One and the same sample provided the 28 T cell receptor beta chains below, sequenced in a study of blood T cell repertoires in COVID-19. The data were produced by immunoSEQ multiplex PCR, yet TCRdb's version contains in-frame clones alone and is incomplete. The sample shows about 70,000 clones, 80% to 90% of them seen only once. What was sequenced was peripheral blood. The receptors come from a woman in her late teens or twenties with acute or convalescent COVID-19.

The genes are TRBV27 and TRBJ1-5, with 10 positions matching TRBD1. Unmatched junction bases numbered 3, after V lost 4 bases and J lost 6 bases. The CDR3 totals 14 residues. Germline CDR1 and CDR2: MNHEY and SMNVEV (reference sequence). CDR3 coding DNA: TGTGCCAGCAGTTCGGGACAGGGGCTTCAGCCCCAGCATTTT. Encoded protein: CASSSGQGLQPQHF.

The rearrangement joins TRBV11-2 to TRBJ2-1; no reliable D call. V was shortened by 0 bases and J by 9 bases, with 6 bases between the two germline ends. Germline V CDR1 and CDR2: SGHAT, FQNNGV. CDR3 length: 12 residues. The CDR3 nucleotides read TGTGCCAGCAGCTTAGATCGGAGTGAGCAGTTCTTC. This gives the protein CASSLDRSEQFF.

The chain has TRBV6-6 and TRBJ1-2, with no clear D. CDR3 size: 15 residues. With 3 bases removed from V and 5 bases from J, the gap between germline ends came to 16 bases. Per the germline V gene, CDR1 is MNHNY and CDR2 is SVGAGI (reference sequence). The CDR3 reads CASSYSVGGIYGYTF. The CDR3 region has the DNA TGTGCCAGCAGTTATTCGGTCGGAGGAATTTATGGCTACACCTTC.

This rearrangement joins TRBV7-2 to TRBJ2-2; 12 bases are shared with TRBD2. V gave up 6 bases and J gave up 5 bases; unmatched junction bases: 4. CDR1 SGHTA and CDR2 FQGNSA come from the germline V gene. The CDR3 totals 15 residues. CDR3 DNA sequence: TGTGCCAGCAGACGGACTAGCGGGACGACCGGGGAGCTGTTTTTT. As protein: CASRRTSGTTGELFF.

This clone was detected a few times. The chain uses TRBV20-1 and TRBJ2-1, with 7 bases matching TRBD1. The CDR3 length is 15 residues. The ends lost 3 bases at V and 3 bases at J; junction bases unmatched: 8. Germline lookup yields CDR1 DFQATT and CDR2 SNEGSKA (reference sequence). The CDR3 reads CSASDAGTDYNEQFF. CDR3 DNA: TGCAGTGCTAGTGACGCCGGGACAGACTACAATGAGCAGTTCTTC.

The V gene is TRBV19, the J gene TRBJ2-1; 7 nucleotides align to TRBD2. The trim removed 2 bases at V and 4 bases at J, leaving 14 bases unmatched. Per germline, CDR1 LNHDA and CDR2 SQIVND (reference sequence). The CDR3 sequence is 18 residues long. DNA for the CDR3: TGTGCCAGTAGTATATCCCGACTAGCATACGCGCCATACAATGAGCAGTTCTTC. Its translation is CASSISRLAYAPYNEQFF.

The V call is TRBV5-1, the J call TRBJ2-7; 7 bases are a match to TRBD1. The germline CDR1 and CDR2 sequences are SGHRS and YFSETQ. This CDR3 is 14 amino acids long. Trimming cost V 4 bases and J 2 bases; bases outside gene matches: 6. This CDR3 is CASSPRQGTYEQYF. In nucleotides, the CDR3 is TGCGCCAGCAGCCCAAGACAGGGAACCTACGAGCAGTACTTC.

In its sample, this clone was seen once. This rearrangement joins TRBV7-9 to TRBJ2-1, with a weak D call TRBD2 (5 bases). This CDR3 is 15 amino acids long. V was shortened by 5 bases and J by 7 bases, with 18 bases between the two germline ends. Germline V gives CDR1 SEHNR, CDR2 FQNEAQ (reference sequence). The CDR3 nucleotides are TGTGCCAGCAGCGTAGGCCCTAGCAATTTGAATGAGCAGTTCTTC. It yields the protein CASSVGPSNLNEQFF. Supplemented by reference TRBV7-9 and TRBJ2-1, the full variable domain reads DTGVSQNPRHKITKRGQNVTFRCDPISEHNRLYWYRQTLGQGPEFLTYFQNEAQLEKSRLLSDRFSAERPKGSFSTLEIQRTEQGDSAMYLCASSVGPSNLNEQFFGPGTRLTVL.

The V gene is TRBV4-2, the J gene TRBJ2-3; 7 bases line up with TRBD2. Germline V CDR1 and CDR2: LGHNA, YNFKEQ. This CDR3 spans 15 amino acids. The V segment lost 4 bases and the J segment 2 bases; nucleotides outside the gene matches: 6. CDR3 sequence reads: CASSLTLANTDTQYF. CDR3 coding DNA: TGTGCCAGCAGCCTAACACTAGCGAACACAGATACGCAGTATTTT.

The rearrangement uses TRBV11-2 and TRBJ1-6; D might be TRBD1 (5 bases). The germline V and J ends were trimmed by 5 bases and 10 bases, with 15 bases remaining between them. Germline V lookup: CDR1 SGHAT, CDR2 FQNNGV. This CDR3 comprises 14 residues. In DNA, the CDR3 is TGTGCCAGCAGCCAGGGAGGAATGAGCTCACCCCTCCACTTT. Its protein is CASSQGGMSSPLHF.

The CDR3 DNA reads TGTGCCAGCAGCTCGGACAGGGGAGCGGGTTCACCCCTCCACTTT. It specifies CASSSDRGAGSPLHF. This rearrangement joins TRBV7-9 to TRBJ1-6, with 9 bases fitting TRBD1. With V trimmed by 4 bases and J by 9 bases, 7 bases remained unmatched. The germline gives CDR1 SEHNR, CDR2 FQNEAQ (reference sequence). This CDR3 spans 15 amino acids.

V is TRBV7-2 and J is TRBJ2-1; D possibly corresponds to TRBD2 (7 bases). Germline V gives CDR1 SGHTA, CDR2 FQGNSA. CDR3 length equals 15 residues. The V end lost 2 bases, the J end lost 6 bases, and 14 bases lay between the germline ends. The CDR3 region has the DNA TGTGCCAGCAGCTTATTCGGGGGGCAGGGCAATGAGCAGTTCTTC. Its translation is CASSLFGGQGNEQFF.

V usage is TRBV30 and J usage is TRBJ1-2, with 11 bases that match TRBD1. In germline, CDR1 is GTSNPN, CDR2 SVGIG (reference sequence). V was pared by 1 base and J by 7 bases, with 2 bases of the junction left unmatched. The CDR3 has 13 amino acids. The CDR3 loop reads CAWSAGTGGGYTF. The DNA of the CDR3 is TGTGCCTGGAGTGCCGGGACAGGGGGTGGCTACACCTTC. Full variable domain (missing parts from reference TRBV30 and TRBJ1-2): SQTIHQWPATLVQPVGSPLSLECTVEGTSNPNLYWYRQAAGRGLQLLFYSVGIGQISSEVPQNLSASRPQDRQFILSSKKLLLSDSGFYLCAWSAGTGGGYTFGSGTRLTVV.

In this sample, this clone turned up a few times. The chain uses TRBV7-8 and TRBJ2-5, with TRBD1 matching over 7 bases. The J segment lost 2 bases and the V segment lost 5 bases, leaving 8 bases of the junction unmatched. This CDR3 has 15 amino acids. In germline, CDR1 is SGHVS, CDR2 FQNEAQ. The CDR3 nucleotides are TGTGCCAGCAGCCCACGGGACAGACCTCAAGAGACCCAGTACTTC. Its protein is CASSPRDRPQETQYF.

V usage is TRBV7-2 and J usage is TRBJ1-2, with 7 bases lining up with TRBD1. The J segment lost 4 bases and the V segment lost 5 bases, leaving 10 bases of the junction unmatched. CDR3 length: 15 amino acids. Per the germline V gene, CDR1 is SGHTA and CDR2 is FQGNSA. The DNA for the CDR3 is TGTGCCAGCAGCCCCCACGGCACAGGGGCCTATGGCTACACCTTC. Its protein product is CASSPHGTGAYGYTF.

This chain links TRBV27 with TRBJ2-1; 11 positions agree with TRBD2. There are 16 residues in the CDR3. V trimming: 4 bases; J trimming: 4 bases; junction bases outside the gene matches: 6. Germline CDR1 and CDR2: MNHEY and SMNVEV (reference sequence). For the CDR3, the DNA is TGTGCCAGCAGTTCGGAACTAGCGGGGGTTTACAATGAGCAGTTCTTC. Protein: CASSSELAGVYNEQFF.

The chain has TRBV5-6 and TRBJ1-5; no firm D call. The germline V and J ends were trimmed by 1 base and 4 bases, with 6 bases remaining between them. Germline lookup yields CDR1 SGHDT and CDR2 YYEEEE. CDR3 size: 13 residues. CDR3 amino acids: CASSLFANQPQHF. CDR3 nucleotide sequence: TGTGCCAGCAGCTTGTTTGCGAATCAGCCCCAGCATTTT.

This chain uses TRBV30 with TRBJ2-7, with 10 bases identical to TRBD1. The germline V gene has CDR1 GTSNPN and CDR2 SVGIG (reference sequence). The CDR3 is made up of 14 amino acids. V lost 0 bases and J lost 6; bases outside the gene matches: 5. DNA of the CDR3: TGTGCCTGGAGTGTAGACAGGGGGCTACCCGAGCAGTACTTC. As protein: CAWSVDRGLPEQYF.

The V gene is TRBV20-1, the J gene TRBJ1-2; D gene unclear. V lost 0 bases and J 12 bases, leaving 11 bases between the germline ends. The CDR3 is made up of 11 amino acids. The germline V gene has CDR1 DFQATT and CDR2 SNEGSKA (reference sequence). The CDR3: CSARDAAKDTF. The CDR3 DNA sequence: TGCAGTGCTAGAGATGCAGCGAAGGACACCTTC.

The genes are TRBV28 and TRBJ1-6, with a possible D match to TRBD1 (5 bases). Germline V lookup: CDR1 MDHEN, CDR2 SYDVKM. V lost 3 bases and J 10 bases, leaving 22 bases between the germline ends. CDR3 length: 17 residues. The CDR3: CASSFGGGNNWYSPLHF. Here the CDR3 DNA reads TGTGCCAGCAGTTTCGGGGGAGGGAATAATTGGTACTCACCCCTCCACTTT.

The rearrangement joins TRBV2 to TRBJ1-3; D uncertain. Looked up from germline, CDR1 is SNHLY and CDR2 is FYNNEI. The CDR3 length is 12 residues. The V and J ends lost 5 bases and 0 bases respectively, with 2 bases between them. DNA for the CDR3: TGTGCCAGCAGTTACTCTGGAAACACCATATATTTT. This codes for CASSYSGNTIYF.

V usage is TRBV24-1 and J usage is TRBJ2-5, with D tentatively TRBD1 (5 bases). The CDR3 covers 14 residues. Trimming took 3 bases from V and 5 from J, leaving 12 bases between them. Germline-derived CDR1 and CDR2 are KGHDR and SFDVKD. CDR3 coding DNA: TGTGCCACCAGTGATGGACAAGTGGGGGAGACCCAGTACTTC. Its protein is CATSDGQVGETQYF.

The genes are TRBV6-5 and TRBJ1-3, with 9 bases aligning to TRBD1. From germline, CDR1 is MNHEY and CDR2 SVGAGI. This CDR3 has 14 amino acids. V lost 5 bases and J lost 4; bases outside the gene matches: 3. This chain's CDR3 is CASSPDRGGNTIYF. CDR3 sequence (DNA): TGTGCCAGCAGTCCGGACAGGGGAGGAAACACCATATATTTT.

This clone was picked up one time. CDR3 in amino acids: CASSLEGGLYEQYF. In DNA, the CDR3 is TGTGCCAGCAGCTTAGAAGGGGGCCTCTACGAGCAGTACTTC. V and J are TRBV7-9 and TRBJ2-7; 7 bases line up with TRBD1. Germline CDR1 reads SEHNR; CDR2 reads FQNEAQ (reference sequence). The junction had 3 bases not matched to a gene; V was cut back by 1 base and J by 3 bases. The CDR3 totals 14 residues.

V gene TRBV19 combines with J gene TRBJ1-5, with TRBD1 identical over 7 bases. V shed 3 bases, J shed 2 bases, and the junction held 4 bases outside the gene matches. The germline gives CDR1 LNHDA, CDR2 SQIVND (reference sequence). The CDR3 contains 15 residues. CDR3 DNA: TGTGCCAGTAGTATTACAGGGGCCCGCAATCAGCCCCAGCATTTT. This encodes CASSITGARNQPQHF.

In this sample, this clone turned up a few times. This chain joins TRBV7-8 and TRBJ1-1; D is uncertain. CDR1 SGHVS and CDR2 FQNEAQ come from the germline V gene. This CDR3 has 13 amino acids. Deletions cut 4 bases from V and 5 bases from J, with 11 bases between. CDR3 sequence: CASSSHRWTEAFF. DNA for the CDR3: TGTGCCAGCAGCTCCCATCGGTGGACTGAAGCTTTCTTT. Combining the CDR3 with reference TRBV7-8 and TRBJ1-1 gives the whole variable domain GAGVSQSPRYKVAKRGQDVALRCDPISGHVSLFWYQQALGQGPEFLTYFQNEAQLDKSGLPSDRFFAERPEGSVSTLKIQRTQQEDSAVYLCASSSHRWTEAFFGQGTRLTVV.

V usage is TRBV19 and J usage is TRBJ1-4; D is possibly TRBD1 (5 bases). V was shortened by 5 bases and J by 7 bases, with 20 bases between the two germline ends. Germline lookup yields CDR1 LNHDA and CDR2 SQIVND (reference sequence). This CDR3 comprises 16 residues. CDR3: CASSSMAGRYGEKLFF. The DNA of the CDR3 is TGTGCCAGTAGTTCGATGGCGGGGCGCTACGGTGAAAAACTGTTTTTT.

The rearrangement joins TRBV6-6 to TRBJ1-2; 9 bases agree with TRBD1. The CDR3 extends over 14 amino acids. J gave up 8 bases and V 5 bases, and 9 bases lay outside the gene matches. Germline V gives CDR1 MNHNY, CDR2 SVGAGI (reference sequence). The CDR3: CASSAVQGAEGYTF. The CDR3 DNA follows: TGTGCCAGCAGTGCGGTACAGGGGGCAGAGGGCTACACCTTC.